Below, 21 T cell receptor beta chains from the same sample are listed, as sequenced in a study of T cells after posttransplantation cyclophosphamide. Repertoires were generated with immunoSEQ multiplex PCR, while TCRdb's copy carries only in-frame clones and drops some. The sample includes a few thousand clones, 95% of them seen just once. The sample taken for sequencing was naive CD8+ T cells sorted from PBMCs. The receptor source for this set is a woman aged 45-65 years in good health and a related stem cell transplant donor.

V and J are TRBV5-1 and TRBJ2-1, with 13 bases that match TRBD2. The germline V gene has CDR1 SGHRS and CDR2 YFSETQ. The CDR3 is 16 amino acids. The V segment lost 0 bases and the J segment 8 bases; nucleotides outside the gene matches: 5. CDR3 in DNA: TGCGCCAGCAGCTTGGGGACTAGCGGGAGATCCGATGAGCAGTTCTTC. Amino acid sequence: CASSLGTSGRSDEQFF.

The CDR3 reads CASSFSRKNTEAFF. The CDR3 DNA reads TGTGCCAGCAGTTTCTCGCGGAAGAACACTGAAGCTTTCTTT. This chain uses TRBV27 with TRBJ1-1; D remains unclear. Looked up from germline, CDR1 is MNHEY and CDR2 is SMNVEV (reference sequence). Trimming cost V 3 bases and J 1 base, with 9 bases left between them. This CDR3 comprises 14 residues.

This chain joins TRBV27 and TRBJ2-7; D perhaps matches TRBD1 (6 bases). Germline V CDR1 and CDR2: MNHEY, SMNVEV (reference sequence). Trimming cost V 6 bases and J 3 bases, with 12 bases left between them. The CDR3 sequence is 13 residues long. CDR3 in DNA: TGTGCCAGCAGACTACAGGGTGGCTACGAGCAGTACTTC. It translates to CASRLQGGYEQYF.

V gene TRBV7-6 combines with J gene TRBJ2-5; D might be TRBD2 (5 bases). V was trimmed by 5 bases and J by 5 bases, leaving 18 bases between them. This CDR3 is 15 amino acids long. Germline V CDR1 and CDR2: SGHVS, FNYEAQ. The CDR3 is CASSAISSFGETQYF. The CDR3 coding sequence is TGTGCCAGCAGCGCGATTTCTAGCTTCGGCGAGACCCAGTACTTC.

This chain uses TRBV7-9 with TRBJ1-2; TRBD1 matches 12 bases. Germline V CDR1 and CDR2: SEHNR, FQNEAQ (reference sequence). The ends lost 6 bases at V and 4 bases at J; junction bases unmatched: 9. This CDR3 contains 16 residues. The CDR3 DNA follows: TGTGCCAGCAGTCCTGTCAAGGGACAGGGGGCCTATGGCTACACCTTC. It specifies CASSPVKGQGAYGYTF.

The chain's CDR3 is CASSLYERSQETQYF. The CDR3 nucleotides are TGTGCCAGCAGTTTATATGAGCGGAGCCAAGAGACCCAGTACTTC. The chain couples TRBV27 to TRBJ2-5; the D gene is possibly TRBD2 (5 bases). Germline assignment: CDR1 MNHEY and CDR2 SMNVEV (reference sequence). The V gene lost 1 base and the J gene lost 1 base, with 10 bases spanning the gap. CDR3 length: 15 residues.

This sequence joins TRBV9 and TRBJ1-2; TRBD1 is a possible D gene (6 bases). The CDR3 has 13 residues. Germline lookup yields CDR1 SGDLS and CDR2 YYNGEE. Trimming stripped 0 bases from V and 4 bases from J, with 7 bases between. The CDR3 protein is CASSVGQVYGYTF. CDR3 nucleotide sequence: TGTGCCAGCAGCGTAGGACAGGTCTATGGCTACACCTTC.

This CDR3 is CASSFGLPQFF. The CDR3 DNA is TGTGCCAGCAGCTTCGGACTGCCGCAGTTCTTC. The gene calls are TRBV5-6 and TRBJ2-1; a weak D match, TRBD2 (5 bases). Trimming removed 2 bases at V and 12 bases at J, with 9 bases between. The germline gives CDR1 SGHDT, CDR2 YYEEEE. The CDR3 is 11 amino acids.

The chain links TRBV4-1 to TRBJ2-7; weak D call: TRBD2 (5 bases). Germline CDR1 MGHRA, CDR2 YSYEKL. The V end was cut by 5 bases, the J end by 0 bases, with 11 bases between. The CDR3 consists of 14 residues. CDR3 sequence reads: CASSNAGGSYEQYF. Here the CDR3 DNA reads TGCGCCAGCAGCAACGCAGGAGGCTCCTACGAGCAGTACTTC.

The chain joins TRBV29-1 to TRBJ2-1; 9 bases agree with TRBD2. After removal of 6 bases from V and 3 bases from J, the junction contained 3 bases not matched to a gene. This CDR3 is 13 amino acids long. Germline-derived CDR1 and CDR2 are SQVTM and ANQGSEA. CDR3 nucleotides: TGCAGCGTAAAGACTAGCGGCTACAATGAGCAGTTCTTC. Encoded protein: CSVKTSGYNEQFF.

The chain carries TRBV9 and TRBJ2-1; D perhaps matches TRBD2 (6 bases). Deletions cut 4 bases from V and 0 bases from J, with 14 bases between. Germline V gene data show CDR1 as SGDLS and CDR2 as YYNGEE. This CDR3 has 16 amino acids. As DNA, the CDR3 is TGTGCCAGCAGCCCCCCGGGGACTTCCTCCTACAATGAGCAGTTCTTC. Its protein product is CASSPPGTSSYNEQFF. The full variable domain, with the rest looked up from reference TRBV9 and TRBJ2-1, is DSGVTQTPKHLITATGQRVTLRCSPRSGDLSVYWYQQSLDQGLQFLIQYYNGEERAKGNILERFSAQQFPDLHSELNLSSLELGDSALYFCASSPPGTSSYNEQFFGPGTRLTVL.

The J gene is TRBJ2-7, the V gene TRBV27; 7 bases are a match to TRBD1. Germline V gene sequence: CDR1 MNHEY, CDR2 SMNVEV (reference sequence). The CDR3 runs 15 residues. The V and J ends lost 2 bases and 2 bases, in that order; junction bases with no gene match: 6. CDR3 sequence (DNA): TGTGCCAGCAGTTTAGGGACAGACAACACCTACGAGCAGTACTTC. Translated, it gives CASSLGTDNTYEQYF.

The chain has TRBV6-5 and TRBJ2-7, with TRBD1 identical over 8 bases. Germline loops: CDR1 MNHEY, CDR2 SVGAGI. The V and J ends lost 7 bases and 3 bases, in that order; junction bases with no gene match: 11. This CDR3 comprises 15 residues. The CDR3 coding sequence is TGTGCCAGCACCCTGTGGCAGGGGGCCATCTACGAGCAGTACTTC. This sequence encodes CASTLWQGAIYEQYF.

V and J are TRBV6-5 and TRBJ2-3, with TRBD2 identical over 7 bases. Germline CDR1 MNHEY, CDR2 SVGAGI. This CDR3 has 12 residues. The trim removed 3 bases at V and 8 bases at J, leaving 2 bases unmatched. The CDR3 reads CASSYSGGTQYF. CDR3 nucleotide sequence: TGTGCCAGCAGTTATTCGGGGGGTACGCAGTATTTT.

The chain employs TRBV9 and TRBJ2-3; a weak D match, TRBD2 (7 bases). The CDR3 consists of 16 residues. V lost 0 bases and J 4 bases, leaving 15 bases between the germline ends. Germline CDR1 SGDLS, CDR2 YYNGEE. The CDR3 region is CASSVGGGQPADTQYF. CDR3 in DNA: TGTGCCAGCAGCGTAGGCGGGGGCCAGCCCGCAGATACGCAGTATTTT.

This clone was seen more than once but under ten times. V gene TRBV2 combines with J gene TRBJ1-1; D uncertain. V was cut by 7 bases and J by 0 bases, with 18 bases left in between. CDR1 is SNHLY and CDR2 is FYNNEI in the germline V gene. There are 16 residues in the CDR3. DNA of the CDR3: TGTGCCAGCACAAGCCGTGACTTGGTTATGAACACTGAAGCTTTCTTT. This codes for CASTSRDLVMNTEAFF.

V and J are TRBV6-6 and TRBJ1-5; D is ambiguous. CDR1 is MNHNY and CDR2 is SVGAGI in the germline V gene (reference sequence). V gave up 6 bases and J gave up 8 bases, with 20 bases separating them. The length of the CDR3 is 15 residues. The CDR3, as DNA: TGTGCCAGCAGCCCGATGGGTGGGCTCACAGAGCCCCAGCATTTT. This sequence encodes CASSPMGGLTEPQHF.

The count of this clone is one. CDR3 sequence reads: CASSLASITGTGIDEQYF. CDR3 nucleotide sequence: TGTGCCAGCAGCTTAGCTAGTATTACCGGGACAGGGATCGACGAGCAGTACTTC. The rearrangement uses TRBV7-9 and TRBJ2-7; 9 bases line up with TRBD1. J was trimmed by 5 bases and V by 0 bases; bases with no gene match: 14. Germline values: CDR1 SEHNR, CDR2 FQNEAQ (reference sequence). The CDR3 totals 18 residues.

The V call is TRBV10-3, the J call TRBJ1-1, with D hard to call. Germline CDR1 and CDR2: ENHRY and SYGVKD. The CDR3 totals 11 residues. Trimming pared 7 bases from V and 3 bases from J, leaving 6 bases between. The CDR3 reads CAIKGDTEAFF. The CDR3 DNA reads as TGTGCCATCAAGGGAGACACTGAAGCTTTCTTT.

The chain employs TRBV9 and TRBJ2-3; a possible D gene is TRBD2 (6 bases). Germline CDR1 is SGDLS and CDR2 is YYNGEE. V was pared by 3 bases and J by 2 bases, with 13 bases between. The CDR3 spans 15 residues. The CDR3 here is CASSAWGTYTDTQYF. Written as DNA, the CDR3 is TGTGCCAGCAGCGCCTGGGGGACTTACACAGATACGCAGTATTTT.

The chain carries TRBV9 and TRBJ2-3; TRBD2 agrees at 11 bases. Germline CDR1 and CDR2: SGDLS and YYNGEE. The CDR3 totals 17 residues. Losses at the gene ends were 4 bases for V and 4 bases for J; bases not matched to a gene: 11. The CDR3 protein is CASSRPLAGESSDTQYF. CDR3 DNA: TGTGCCAGCAGCCGCCCACTAGCGGGAGAGTCGTCAGATACGCAGTATTTT.